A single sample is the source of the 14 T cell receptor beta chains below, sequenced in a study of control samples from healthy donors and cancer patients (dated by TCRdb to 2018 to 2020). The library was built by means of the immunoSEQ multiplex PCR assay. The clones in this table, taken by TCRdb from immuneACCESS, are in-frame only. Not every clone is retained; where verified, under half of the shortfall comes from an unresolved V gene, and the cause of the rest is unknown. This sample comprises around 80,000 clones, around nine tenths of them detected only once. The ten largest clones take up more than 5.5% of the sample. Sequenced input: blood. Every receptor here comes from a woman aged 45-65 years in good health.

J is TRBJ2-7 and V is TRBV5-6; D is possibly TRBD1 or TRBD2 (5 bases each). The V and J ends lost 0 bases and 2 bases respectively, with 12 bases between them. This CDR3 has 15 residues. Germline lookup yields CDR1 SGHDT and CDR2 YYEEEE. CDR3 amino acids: CASSLGWDRAYEQYF. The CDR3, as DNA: TGTGCCAGCAGCTTGGGATGGGACCGAGCCTACGAGCAGTACTTC.

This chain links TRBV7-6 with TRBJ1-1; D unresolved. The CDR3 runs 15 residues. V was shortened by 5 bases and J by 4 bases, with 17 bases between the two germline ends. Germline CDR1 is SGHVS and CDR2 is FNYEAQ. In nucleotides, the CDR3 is TGTGCCAGCAGCCCCCAGGAGGTTGGCGGCACTGAAGCTTTCTTT. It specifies CASSPQEVGGTEAFF.

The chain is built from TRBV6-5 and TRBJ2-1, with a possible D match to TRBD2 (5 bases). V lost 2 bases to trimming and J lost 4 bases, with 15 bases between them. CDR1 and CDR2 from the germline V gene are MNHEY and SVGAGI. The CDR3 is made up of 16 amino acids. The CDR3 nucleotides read TGTGCCAGCAGTTACACGCGGACTGGTAGATACAATGAGCAGTTCTTC. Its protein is CASSYTRTGRYNEQFF.

CDR3 sequence: CASTSSRRSPLHF. DNA for the CDR3: TGTGCCAGCACCTCCTCGAGGAGGTCACCCCTCCACTTT. The V and J genes are TRBV2 and TRBJ1-6; D gene uncertain. In germline, CDR1 is SNHLY, CDR2 FYNNEI. V was pared by 7 bases and J by 10 bases, with 14 bases between. This CDR3 has 13 residues. The complete variable domain, with remaining parts taken from reference TRBV2 and TRBJ1-6, reads EPEVTQTPSHQVTQMGQEVILRCVPISNHLYFYWYRQILGQKVEFLVSFYNNEISEKSEIFDDQFSVERPDGSNFTLKIRSTKLEDSAMYFCASTSSRRSPLHFGNGTRLTVT.

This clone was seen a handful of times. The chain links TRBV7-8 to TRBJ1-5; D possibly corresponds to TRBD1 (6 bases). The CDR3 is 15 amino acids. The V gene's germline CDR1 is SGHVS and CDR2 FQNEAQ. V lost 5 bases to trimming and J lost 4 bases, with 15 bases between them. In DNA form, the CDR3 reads TGTGCCAGCAGCAGAACGGGACAAGAGAATCAGCCCCAGCATTTT. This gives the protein CASSRTGQENQPQHF.

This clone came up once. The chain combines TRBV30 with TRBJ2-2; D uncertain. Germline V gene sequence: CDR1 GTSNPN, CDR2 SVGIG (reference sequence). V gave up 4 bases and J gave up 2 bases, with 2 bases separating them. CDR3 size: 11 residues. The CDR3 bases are TGTGCCTGGAAAAACACCGGGGAGCTGTTTTTT. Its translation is CAWKNTGELFF.

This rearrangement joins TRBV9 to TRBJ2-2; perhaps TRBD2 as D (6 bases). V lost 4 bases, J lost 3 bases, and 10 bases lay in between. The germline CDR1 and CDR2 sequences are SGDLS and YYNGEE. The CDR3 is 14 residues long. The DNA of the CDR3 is TGTGCCAGCAGCCTCGGCGGGGACACCGGGGAGCTGTTTTTT. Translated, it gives CASSLGGDTGELFF. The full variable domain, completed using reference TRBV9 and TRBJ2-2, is DSGVTQTPKHLITATGQRVTLRCSPRSGDLSVYWYQQSLDQGLQFLIQYYNGEERAKGNILERFSAQQFPDLHSELNLSSLELGDSALYFCASSLGGDTGELFFGEGSRLTVL.

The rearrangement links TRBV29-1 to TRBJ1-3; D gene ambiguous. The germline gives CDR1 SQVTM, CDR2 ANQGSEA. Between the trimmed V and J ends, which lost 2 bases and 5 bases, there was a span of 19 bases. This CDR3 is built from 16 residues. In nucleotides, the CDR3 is TGCAGCGTTGAACTTGGAGACAAGGGTCTCCGAAACACCATATATTTT. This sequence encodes CSVELGDKGLRNTIYF.

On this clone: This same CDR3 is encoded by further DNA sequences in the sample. CDR3 DNA: TGTGCCAGCAGGGGGGAGGGCAATGAGCAGTTCTTC. Translated, it gives CASRGEGNEQFF. V gene TRBV2 combines with J gene TRBJ2-1; 7 bases match TRBD2. The J segment lost 6 bases and the V segment lost 6 bases, leaving 2 bases of the junction unmatched. Germline V gene lookup returns CDR1 SNHLY and CDR2 FYNNEI. The CDR3 is 12 residues long.

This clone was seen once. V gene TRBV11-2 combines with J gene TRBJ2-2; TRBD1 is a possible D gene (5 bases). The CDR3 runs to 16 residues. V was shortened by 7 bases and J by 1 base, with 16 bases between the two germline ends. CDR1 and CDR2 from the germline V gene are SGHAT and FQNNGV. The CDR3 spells CASIQWGRVNTGELFF. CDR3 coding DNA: TGTGCCAGCATCCAGTGGGGCAGGGTGAACACCGGGGAGCTGTTTTTT.

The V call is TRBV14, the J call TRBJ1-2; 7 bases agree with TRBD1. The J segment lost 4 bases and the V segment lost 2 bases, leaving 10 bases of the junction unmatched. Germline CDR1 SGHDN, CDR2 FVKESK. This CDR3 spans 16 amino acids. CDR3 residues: CASSQTRQGGAYGYTF. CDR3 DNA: TGTGCCAGCAGCCAAACCCGCCAGGGGGGTGCCTATGGCTACACCTTC. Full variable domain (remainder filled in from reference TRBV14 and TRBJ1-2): EAGVTQFPSHSVIEKGQTVTLRCDPISGHDNLYWYRRVMGKEIKFLLHFVKESKQDESGMPNNRFLAERTGGTYSTLKVQPAELEDSGVYFCASSQTRQGGAYGYTFGSGTRLTVV.

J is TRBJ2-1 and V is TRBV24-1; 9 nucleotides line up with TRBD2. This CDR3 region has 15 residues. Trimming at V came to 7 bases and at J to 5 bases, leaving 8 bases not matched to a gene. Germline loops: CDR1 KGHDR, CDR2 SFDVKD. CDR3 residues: CATRAERGAHNEQFF. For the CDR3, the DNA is TGTGCCACCAGAGCCGAGCGGGGGGCCCACAATGAGCAGTTCTTC.

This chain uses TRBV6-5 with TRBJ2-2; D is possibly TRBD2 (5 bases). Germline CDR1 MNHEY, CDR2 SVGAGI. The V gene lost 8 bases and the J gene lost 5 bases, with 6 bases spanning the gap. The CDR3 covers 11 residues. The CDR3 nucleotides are TGTGCCAGCTCGGGAACCGGGGAGCTGTTTTTT. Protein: CASSGTGELFF.

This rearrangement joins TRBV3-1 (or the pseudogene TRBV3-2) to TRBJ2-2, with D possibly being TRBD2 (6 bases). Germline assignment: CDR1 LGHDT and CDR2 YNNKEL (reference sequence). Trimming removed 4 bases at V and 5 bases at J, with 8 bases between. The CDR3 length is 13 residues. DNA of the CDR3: TGTGCCAGCAGCCCCCGGGGGACCGGGGAGCTGTTTTTT. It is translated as CASSPRGTGELFF.